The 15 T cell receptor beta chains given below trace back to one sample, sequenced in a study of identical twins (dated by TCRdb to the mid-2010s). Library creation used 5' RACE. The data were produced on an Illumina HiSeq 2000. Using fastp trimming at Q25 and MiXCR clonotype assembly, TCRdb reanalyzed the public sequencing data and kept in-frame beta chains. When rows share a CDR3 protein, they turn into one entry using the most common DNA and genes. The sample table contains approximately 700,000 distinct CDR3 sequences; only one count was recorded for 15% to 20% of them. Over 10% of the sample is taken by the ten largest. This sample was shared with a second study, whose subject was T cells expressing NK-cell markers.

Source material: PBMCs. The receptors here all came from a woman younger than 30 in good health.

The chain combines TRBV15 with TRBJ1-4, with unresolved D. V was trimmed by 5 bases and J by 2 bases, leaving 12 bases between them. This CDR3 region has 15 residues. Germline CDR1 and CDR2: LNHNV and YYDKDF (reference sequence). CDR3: CATSGQIGTNEKLFF. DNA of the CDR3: TGTGCCACCAGCGGGCAGATTGGGACTAATGAAAAACTGTTTTTT.

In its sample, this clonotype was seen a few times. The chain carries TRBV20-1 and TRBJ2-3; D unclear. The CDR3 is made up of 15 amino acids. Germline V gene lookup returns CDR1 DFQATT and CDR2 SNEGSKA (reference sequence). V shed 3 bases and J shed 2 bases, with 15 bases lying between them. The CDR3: CSASPQQEITDTQYF. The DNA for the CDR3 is TGCAGTGCTAGCCCTCAGCAGGAGATCACAGATACGCAGTATTTT.

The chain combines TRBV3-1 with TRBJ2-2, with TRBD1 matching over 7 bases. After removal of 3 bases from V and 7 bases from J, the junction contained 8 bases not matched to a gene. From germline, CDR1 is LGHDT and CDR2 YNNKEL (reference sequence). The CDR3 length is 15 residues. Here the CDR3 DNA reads TGTGCCAGCAGCCACAGCGACAGGGACAGCGGGGAGCTGTTTTTT. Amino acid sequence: CASSHSDRDSGELFF.

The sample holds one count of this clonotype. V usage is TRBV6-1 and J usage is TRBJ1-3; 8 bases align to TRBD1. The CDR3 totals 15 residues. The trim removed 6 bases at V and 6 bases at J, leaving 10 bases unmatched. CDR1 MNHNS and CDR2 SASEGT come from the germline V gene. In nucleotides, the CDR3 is TGTGCCAGCAGCGAATCCGGGACAGGACAAAACACCATATATTTT. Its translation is CASSESGTGQNTIYF.

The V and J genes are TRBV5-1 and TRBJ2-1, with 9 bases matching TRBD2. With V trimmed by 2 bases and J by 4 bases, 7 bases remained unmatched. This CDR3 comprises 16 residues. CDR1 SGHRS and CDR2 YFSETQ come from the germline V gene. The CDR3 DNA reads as TGCGCCAGCAGCTTCGGGACTAGCAATTTTTACAATGAGCAGTTCTTC. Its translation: CASSFGTSNFYNEQFF.

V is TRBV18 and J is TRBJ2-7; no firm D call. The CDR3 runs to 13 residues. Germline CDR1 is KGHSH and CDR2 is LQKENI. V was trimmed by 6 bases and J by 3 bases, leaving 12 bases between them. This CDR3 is CASSISMGYEQYF. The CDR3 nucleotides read TGTGCCAGCTCCATATCAATGGGCTACGAGCAGTACTTC.

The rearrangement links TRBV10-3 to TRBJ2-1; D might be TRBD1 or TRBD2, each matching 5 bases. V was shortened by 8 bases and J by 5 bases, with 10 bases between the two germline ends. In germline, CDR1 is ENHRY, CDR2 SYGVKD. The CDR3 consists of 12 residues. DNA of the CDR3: TGTGCCATCGGGGCCGGGAACAATGAGCAGTTCTTC. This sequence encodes CAIGAGNNEQFF.

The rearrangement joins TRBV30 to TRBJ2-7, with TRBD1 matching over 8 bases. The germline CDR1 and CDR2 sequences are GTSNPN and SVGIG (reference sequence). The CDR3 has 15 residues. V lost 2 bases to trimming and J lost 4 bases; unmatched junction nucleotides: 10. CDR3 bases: TGTGCCTGGAGTAACCCGGGACAGGACATGTACGAGCAGTACTTC. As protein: CAWSNPGQDMYEQYF.

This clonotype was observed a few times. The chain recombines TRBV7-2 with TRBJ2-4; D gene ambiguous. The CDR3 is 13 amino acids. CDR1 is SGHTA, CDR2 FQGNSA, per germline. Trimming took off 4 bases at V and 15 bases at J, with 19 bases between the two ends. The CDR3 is CASSSSSEGRRYF. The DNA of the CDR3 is TGTGCCAGCAGCTCGTCCTCGGAAGGTCGGAGGTACTTC.

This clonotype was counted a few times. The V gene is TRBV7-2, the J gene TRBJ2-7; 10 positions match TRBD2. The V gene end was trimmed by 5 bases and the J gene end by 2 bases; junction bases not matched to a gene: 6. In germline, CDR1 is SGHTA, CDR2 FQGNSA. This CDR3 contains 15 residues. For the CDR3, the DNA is TGTGCCAGCAGCATAACTAGCGGGGCCCCCTACGAGCAGTACTTC. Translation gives CASSITSGAPYEQYF. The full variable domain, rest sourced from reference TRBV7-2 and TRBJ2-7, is GAGVSQSPSNKVTEKGKDVELRCDPISGHTALYWYRQSLGQGLEFLIYFQGNSAPDKSGLPSDRFSAERTGGSVSTLTIQRTQQEDSAVYLCASSITSGAPYEQYFGPGTRLTVT.

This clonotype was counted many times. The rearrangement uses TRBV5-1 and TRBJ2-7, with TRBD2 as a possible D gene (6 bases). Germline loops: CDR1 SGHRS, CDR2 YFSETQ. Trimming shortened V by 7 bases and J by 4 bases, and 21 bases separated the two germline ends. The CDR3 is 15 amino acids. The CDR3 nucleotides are TGCGCCAGCCATCCAGGGAATGTGGGGACTTACGAGCAGTACTTC. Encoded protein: CASHPGNVGTYEQYF.

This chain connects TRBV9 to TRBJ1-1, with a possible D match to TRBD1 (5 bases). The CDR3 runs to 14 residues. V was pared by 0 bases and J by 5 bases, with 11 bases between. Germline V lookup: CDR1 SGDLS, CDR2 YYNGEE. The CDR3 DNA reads TGTGCCAGCAGCGTAGATCCCAGGGATACTGAAGCTTTCTTT. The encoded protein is CASSVDPRDTEAFF.

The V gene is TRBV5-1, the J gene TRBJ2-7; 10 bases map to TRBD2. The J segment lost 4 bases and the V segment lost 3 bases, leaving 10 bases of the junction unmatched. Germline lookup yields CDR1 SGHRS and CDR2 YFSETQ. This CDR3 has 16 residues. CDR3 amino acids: CASSWTSGLRGYEQYF. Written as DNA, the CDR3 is TGCGCCAGCAGCTGGACTAGCGGACTACGCGGTTACGAGCAGTACTTC.

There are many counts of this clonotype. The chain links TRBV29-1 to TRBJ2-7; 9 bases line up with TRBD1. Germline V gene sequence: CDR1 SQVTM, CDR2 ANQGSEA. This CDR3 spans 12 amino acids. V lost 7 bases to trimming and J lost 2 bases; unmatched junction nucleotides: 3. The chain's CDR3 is CSAGQGTYEQYF. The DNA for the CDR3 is TGCAGCGCGGGACAGGGAACCTACGAGCAGTACTTC.

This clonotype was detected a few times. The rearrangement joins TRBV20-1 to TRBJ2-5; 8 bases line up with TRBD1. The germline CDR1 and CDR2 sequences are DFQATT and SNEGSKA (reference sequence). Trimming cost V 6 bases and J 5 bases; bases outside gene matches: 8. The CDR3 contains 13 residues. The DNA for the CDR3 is TGCAGTGCACCTCAGGGGGCGCGGGAGACCCAGTACTTC. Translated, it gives CSAPQGARETQYF.